This T cell receptor (beta chain) derives from a study of shared clonotypes between healthy human individuals. Across the study: A donor's plate count was three for CD4 naive and three for CD4 memory; CD8 naive had two and CD8 memory one. Regarding the study as a whole: Naive subsets, compared against memory subsets, generally had larger estimated richness values.

CDR3 size: 13 residues. Germline V CDR1 and CDR2: MNHEY, SVGAGI. With 7 bases removed from V and 6 bases from J, the gap between germline ends came to 13 bases. The test was conducted at deep level. Sequencing used immunoSEQ multiplex PCR; TCRdb keeps in-frame clones, though not all of them. The data contain about 120,000 clones, 55% to 70% of them singletons. This clone was counted a few times. The antigen is undetermined. The specimen sequenced was memory CD8+ T cells sorted from blood. Documented subset: CD45RO+ cells pooled with CCR7-negative TemRA cells. The chain is built from TRBV6-5 and TRBJ1-5, with D tentatively TRBD1 (6 bases). The sequence derives from a woman aged 30 to 39 in good health. The CDR3 region is CASMQGFSQPQHF. The CDR3 nucleotides are TGTGCCAGCATGCAGGGGTTTTCTCAGCCCCAGCATTTT.